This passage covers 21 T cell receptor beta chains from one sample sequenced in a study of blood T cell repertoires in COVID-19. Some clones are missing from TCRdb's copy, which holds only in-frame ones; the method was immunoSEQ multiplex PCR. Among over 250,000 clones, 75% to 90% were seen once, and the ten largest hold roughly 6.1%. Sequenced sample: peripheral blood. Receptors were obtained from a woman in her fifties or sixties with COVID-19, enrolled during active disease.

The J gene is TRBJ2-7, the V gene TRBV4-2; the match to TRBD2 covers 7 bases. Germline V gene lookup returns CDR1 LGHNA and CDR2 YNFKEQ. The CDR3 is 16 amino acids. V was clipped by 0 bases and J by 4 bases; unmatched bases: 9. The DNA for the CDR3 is TGTGCCAGCAGCCAAGATGAGGCGGGAGACGGTTACGAGCAGTACTTC. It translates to CASSQDEAGDGYEQYF.

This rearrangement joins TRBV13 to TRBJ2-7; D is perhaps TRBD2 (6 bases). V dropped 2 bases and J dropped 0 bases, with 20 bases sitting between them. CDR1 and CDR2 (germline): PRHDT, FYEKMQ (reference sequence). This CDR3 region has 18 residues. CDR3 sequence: CASSLRPWRGRSSYEQYF. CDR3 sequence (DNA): TGTGCCAGCAGCTTAAGGCCTTGGAGGGGCAGGAGCTCCTACGAGCAGTACTTC.

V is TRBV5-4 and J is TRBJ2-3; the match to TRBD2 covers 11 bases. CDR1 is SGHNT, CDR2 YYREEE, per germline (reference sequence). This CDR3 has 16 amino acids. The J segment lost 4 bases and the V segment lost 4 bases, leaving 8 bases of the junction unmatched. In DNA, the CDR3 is TGTGCCAGCAGCGATATTAGCGGGAGGGGGGCAGATACGCAGTATTTT. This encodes CASSDISGRGADTQYF.

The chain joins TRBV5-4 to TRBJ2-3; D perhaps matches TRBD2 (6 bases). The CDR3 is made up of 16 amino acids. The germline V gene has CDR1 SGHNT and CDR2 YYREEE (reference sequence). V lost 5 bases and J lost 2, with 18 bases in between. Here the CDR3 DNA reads TGTGCCAGCAGGACCTGGGGGACTCGGTTCACAGATACGCAGTATTTT. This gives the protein CASRTWGTRFTDTQYF.

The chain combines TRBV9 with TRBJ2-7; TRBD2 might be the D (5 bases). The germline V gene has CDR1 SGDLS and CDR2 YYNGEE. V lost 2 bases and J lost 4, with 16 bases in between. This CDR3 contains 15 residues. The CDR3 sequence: CASSVLSEGEYEQYF. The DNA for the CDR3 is TGTGCCAGCAGCGTCCTGAGTGAGGGTGAGTACGAGCAGTACTTC. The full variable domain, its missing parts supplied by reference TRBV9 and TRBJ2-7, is DSGVTQTPKHLITATGQRVTLRCSPRSGDLSVYWYQQSLDQGLQFLIQYYNGEERAKGNILERFSAQQFPDLHSELNLSSLELGDSALYFCASSVLSEGEYEQYFGPGTRLTVT.

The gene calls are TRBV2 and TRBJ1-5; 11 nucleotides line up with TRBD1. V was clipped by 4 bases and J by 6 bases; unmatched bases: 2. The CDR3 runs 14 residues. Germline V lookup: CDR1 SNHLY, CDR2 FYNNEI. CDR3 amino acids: CASSGGQGGQPQHF. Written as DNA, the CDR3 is TGTGCCAGCAGTGGGGGACAGGGGGGTCAGCCCCAGCATTTT.

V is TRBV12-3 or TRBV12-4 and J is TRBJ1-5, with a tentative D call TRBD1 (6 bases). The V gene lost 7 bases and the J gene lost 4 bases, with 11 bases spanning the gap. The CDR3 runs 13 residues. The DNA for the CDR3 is TGTGCCAGCAACGGACAGTCAAATCAGCCCCAGCATTTT. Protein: CASNGQSNQPQHF.

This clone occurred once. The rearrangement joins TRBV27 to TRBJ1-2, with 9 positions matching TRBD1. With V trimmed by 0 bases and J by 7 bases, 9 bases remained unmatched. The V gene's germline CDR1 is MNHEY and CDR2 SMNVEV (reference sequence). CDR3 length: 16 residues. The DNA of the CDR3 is TGTGCCAGCAGTTTATCGTGGACAGGGGTAGGAGGTGGCTACACCTTC. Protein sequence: CASSLSWTGVGGGYTF.

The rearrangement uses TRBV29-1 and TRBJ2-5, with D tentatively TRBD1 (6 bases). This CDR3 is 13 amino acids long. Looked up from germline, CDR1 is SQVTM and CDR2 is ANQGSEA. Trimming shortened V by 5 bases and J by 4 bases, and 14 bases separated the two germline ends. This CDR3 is CSVNSYRVETQYF. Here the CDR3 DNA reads TGCAGCGTTAATTCGTACAGGGTAGAGACCCAGTACTTC.

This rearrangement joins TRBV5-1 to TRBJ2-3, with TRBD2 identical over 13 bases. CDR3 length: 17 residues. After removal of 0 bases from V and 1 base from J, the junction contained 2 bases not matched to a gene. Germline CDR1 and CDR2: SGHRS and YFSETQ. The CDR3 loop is CASSLGGLAGGTDTQYF. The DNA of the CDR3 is TGCGCCAGCAGCTTGGGCGGACTAGCGGGAGGCACAGATACGCAGTATTTT.

The CDR3 reads CATSRDPTSGTSTDTQYF. CDR3 sequence (DNA): TGTGCCACCAGCAGAGACCCCACCTCAGGTACTAGCACAGATACGCAGTATTTT. The genes are TRBV15 and TRBJ2-3; D unclear. Germline CDR1 reads LNHNV; CDR2 reads YYDKDF (reference sequence). CDR3 length: 18 residues. Between the trimmed V and J ends, which lost 0 bases and 0 bases, there was a span of 16 bases.

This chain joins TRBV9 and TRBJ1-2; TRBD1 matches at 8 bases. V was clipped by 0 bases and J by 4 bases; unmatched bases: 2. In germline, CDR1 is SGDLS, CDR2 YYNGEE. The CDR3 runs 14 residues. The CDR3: CASSVGTGSYGYTF. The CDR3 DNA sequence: TGTGCCAGCAGCGTAGGGACAGGGAGCTATGGCTACACCTTC. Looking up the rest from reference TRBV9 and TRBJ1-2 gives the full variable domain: DSGVTQTPKHLITATGQRVTLRCSPRSGDLSVYWYQQSLDQGLQFLIQYYNGEERAKGNILERFSAQQFPDLHSELNLSSLELGDSALYFCASSVGTGSYGYTFGSGTRLTVV.

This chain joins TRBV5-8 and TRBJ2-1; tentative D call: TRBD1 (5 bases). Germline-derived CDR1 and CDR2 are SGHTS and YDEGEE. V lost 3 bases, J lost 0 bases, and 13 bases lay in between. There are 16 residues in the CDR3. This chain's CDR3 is CASSSFRQSSYNEQFF. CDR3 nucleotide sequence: TGTGCCAGCAGCTCCTTTCGACAGAGCTCCTACAATGAGCAGTTCTTC.

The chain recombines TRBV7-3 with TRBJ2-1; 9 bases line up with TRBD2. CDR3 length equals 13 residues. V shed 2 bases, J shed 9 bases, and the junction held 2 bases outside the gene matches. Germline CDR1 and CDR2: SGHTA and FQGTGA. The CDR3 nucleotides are TGTGCCAGCAGCTTAGCGGGAGGGAGTGAGCAGTTCTTC. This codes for CASSLAGGSEQFF.

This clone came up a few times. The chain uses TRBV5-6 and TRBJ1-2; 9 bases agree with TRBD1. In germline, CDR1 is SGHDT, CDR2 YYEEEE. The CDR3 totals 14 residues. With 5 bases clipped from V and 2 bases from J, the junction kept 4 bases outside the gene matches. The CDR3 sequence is CASSKDRGNYGYTF. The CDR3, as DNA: TGTGCCAGCAGTAAGGACAGGGGAAACTATGGCTACACCTTC.

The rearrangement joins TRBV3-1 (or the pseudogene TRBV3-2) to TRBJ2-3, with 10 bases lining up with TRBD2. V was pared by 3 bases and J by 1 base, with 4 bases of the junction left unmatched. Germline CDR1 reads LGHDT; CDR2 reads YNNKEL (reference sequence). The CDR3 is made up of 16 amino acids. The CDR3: CASSHHLAGGTDTQYF. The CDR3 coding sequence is TGTGCCAGCAGCCATCACCTAGCGGGAGGCACAGATACGCAGTATTTT.

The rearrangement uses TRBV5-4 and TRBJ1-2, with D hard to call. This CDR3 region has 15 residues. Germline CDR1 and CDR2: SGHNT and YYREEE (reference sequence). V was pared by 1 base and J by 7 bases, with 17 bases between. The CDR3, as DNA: TGTGCCAGCAGCTTGCCCACGTCCCCCGGCGGTGGCTACACCTTC. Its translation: CASSLPTSPGGGYTF.

The CDR3 nucleotides are TGTGCCAGCAGTCTACTAGCGGGAGTAACCGATGAGCAGTTCTTC. This sequence encodes CASSLLAGVTDEQFF. This chain links TRBV6-6 with TRBJ2-1, with TRBD2 identical over 11 bases. Trimming removed 5 bases from V and 8 bases from J; junction bases left unmatched: 8. This CDR3 contains 15 residues. Germline assignment: CDR1 MNHNY and CDR2 SVGAGI (reference sequence).

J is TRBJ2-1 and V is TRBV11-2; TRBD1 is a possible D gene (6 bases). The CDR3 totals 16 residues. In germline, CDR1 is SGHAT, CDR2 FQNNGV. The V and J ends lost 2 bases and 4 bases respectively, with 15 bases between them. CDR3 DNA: TGTGCCAGCAGCTTATCCGGGCAGGGGTATTACAATGAGCAGTTCTTC. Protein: CASSLSGQGYYNEQFF.

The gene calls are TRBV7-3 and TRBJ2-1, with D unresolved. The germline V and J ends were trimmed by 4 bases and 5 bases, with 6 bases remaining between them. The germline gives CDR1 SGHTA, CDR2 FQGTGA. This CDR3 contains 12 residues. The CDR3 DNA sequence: TGTGCCAGCAGCTCCTTTAACAATGAGCAGTTCTTC. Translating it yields CASSSFNNEQFF.

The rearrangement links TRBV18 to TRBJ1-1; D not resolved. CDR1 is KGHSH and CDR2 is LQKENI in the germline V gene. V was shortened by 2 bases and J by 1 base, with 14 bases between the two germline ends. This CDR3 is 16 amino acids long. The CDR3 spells CASSPDGGGSNTEAFF. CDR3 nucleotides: TGTGCCAGCTCACCAGACGGAGGAGGGTCGAACACTGAAGCTTTCTTT.